The 30 T cell receptor beta chains below come from one sample, sequenced in a study of blood T cell repertoires in COVID-19. Sequencing was performed with immunoSEQ multiplex PCR; in TCRdb, only in-frame clones are kept and a portion is missing. Counted here are 45,000 to 65,000 clones, approximately 84% occurring once; the ten biggest clones make up roughly 25%. The sequenced material came from peripheral blood. These receptor sequences come from a human donor in a cohort sampled during active COVID-19.

This clone was counted a few times. CDR3 amino acids: CASTPRDKNYGYTF. CDR3 in DNA: TGTGCCAGCACTCCACGGGACAAGAACTATGGCTACACCTTC. The V and J genes are TRBV6-5 and TRBJ1-2, with D possibly TRBD1 on 6 matching bases. CDR3 length equals 14 residues. The V end lost 7 bases, the J end lost 2 bases, and 14 bases lay between the germline ends. Germline V CDR1 and CDR2: MNHEY, SVGAGI.

The chain uses TRBV11-2 and TRBJ1-6, with unresolved D. The V end was cut by 5 bases, the J end by 9 bases, with 11 bases between. From germline, CDR1 is SGHAT and CDR2 FQNNGV. The CDR3 length is 13 residues. The CDR3 DNA is TGTGCCAGCAGCCCCGAGTCCGGTTCACCCCTCCACTTT. Protein sequence: CASSPESGSPLHF.

This rearrangement joins TRBV13 to TRBJ1-4, with TRBD1 identical over 10 bases. Germline CDR1 reads PRHDT; CDR2 reads FYEKMQ (reference sequence). CDR3 size: 17 residues. The V gene end was trimmed by 5 bases and the J gene end by 13 bases; junction bases not matched to a gene: 19. The CDR3 DNA follows: TGTGCCAGCAGCCAGGGGGCCCCCGGGACAGGGGTAGGACGACTGTTTTTT. Amino acids: CASSQGAPGTGVGRLFF.

This clone was seen a few times. The rearrangement uses TRBV4-2 and TRBJ2-3; tentative D call: TRBD1 (6 bases). CDR3 size: 15 residues. The ends were cut back, 3 bases at V and 0 bases at J, with 10 bases in the middle. Germline V lookup: CDR1 LGHNA, CDR2 YNFKEQ. CDR3 in amino acids: CASSQGHQSTDTQYF. In DNA, the CDR3 is TGTGCCAGCAGCCAGGGACACCAGAGCACAGATACGCAGTATTTT.

This chain joins TRBV6-5 and TRBJ1-5; D is ambiguous. Trimming cost V 6 bases and J 0 bases, with 9 bases left between them. CDR3 length equals 14 residues. Germline-derived CDR1 and CDR2 are MNHEY and SVGAGI. The CDR3 loop is CASRGGSSNQPQHF. CDR3 nucleotides: TGTGCCAGCAGGGGAGGCAGTAGCAATCAGCCCCAGCATTTT.

The V and J genes are TRBV21-1 and TRBJ2-7; the table's D call, TRBD2, has no DNA check behind it. TRBV21-1 is listed as a pseudogene. The CDR3 is 19 amino acids. CDR3 bases: TGTGCCAGCAGCAAAGGCTGTACACCGCTTAAGAGGATAGGTGACGAGCAGTACTTC. This gives the protein CASSKGCTPLKRIGDEQYF.

This chain connects TRBV4-3 to TRBJ2-7, with a possible D match to TRBD1 (6 bases). The germline V gene has CDR1 LGHNA and CDR2 YSLEER. Trimming shortened V by 2 bases and J by 3 bases, and 17 bases separated the two germline ends. CDR3 size: 16 residues. The CDR3 is CASSQMSGDGIYEQYF. The CDR3 DNA reads as TGCGCCAGCAGCCAAATGTCAGGGGACGGTATCTACGAGCAGTACTTC.

This rearrangement joins TRBV2 to TRBJ2-7, with TRBD1 as a possible D gene (6 bases). The CDR3 spans 13 residues. CDR1 is SNHLY, CDR2 FYNNEI, per germline. The V and J ends lost 2 bases and 7 bases respectively, with 12 bases between them. The CDR3 loop reads CASSERGWREQYF. In DNA, the CDR3 is TGTGCCAGCAGTGAAAGGGGGTGGCGGGAGCAGTACTTC.

This clone was recorded once. The V and J genes are TRBV18 and TRBJ1-1; D gene unclear. V gave up 3 bases and J gave up 4 bases, with 12 bases separating them. The length of the CDR3 is 14 residues. Germline V gene sequence: CDR1 KGHSH, CDR2 LQKENI. The CDR3 DNA is TGTGCCAGCTCACCGTCTACAGTGAGCACTGAAGCTTTCTTT. Protein: CASSPSTVSTEAFF.

The rearrangement joins TRBV15 to TRBJ2-1, with TRBD1 matching 9 bases. Trimming removed 5 bases from V and 4 bases from J; junction bases left unmatched: 12. Germline lookup yields CDR1 LNHNV and CDR2 YYDKDF (reference sequence). This CDR3 region has 17 residues. In nucleotides, the CDR3 is TGTGCCACCAGCCGAAAAGGGACAGGGAAAGTTTACAATGAGCAGTTCTTC. Protein sequence: CATSRKGTGKVYNEQFF.

The chain employs TRBV5-4 and TRBJ2-3; D unclear. Germline loops: CDR1 SGHNT, CDR2 YYREEE (reference sequence). This CDR3 spans 13 amino acids. Trimming stripped 0 bases from V and 8 bases from J, with 10 bases between. The CDR3 here is CASSLEALGTQYF. CDR3 sequence (DNA): TGTGCCAGCAGCTTGGAGGCGCTAGGTACGCAGTATTTT.

This sequence joins TRBV20-1 and TRBJ2-1; D uncertain. V lost 3 bases to trimming and J lost 6 bases, with 6 bases between them. The CDR3 sequence is 11 residues long. Per the germline V gene, CDR1 is DFQATT and CDR2 is SNEGSKA (reference sequence). CDR3 bases: TGCAGTGCTAGCATAGTCAATGAGCAGTTCTTC. It yields the protein CSASIVNEQFF.

The V call is TRBV6-6, the J call TRBJ1-3; 8 nucleotides align to TRBD1. The CDR3 runs to 15 residues. Germline V lookup: CDR1 MNHNY, CDR2 SVGAGI (reference sequence). V was clipped by 5 bases and J by 3 bases; unmatched bases: 6. The CDR3 region has the DNA TGTGCCAGCAGTACGGACAGGGTTCATGGAAACACCATATATTTT. As protein: CASSTDRVHGNTIYF.

V is TRBV7-3 and J is TRBJ2-2, with a weak D call TRBD1 (5 bases). The CDR3 sequence is 16 residues long. CDR1 SGHTA and CDR2 FQGTGA come from the germline V gene. V gave up 4 bases and J gave up 5 bases, with 17 bases separating them. The CDR3 loop reads CASSSLGRADTGELFF. Here the CDR3 DNA reads TGTGCCAGCAGCTCCCTGGGCAGGGCGGATACCGGGGAGCTGTTTTTT.

This chain connects TRBV3-1 (or the pseudogene TRBV3-2) to TRBJ1-2, with 7 bases that match TRBD1. This CDR3 is 13 amino acids long. The germline V gene encodes CDR1 LGHDT and CDR2 YNNKEL (reference sequence). V lost 4 bases to trimming and J lost 7 bases; unmatched junction nucleotides: 6. DNA for the CDR3: TGTGCCAGCAGCCCTACAGGGGTTGGTGGCTACACCTTC. It encodes CASSPTGVGGYTF.

The chain links TRBV30 to TRBJ1-5; D uncertain. V lost 2 bases and J 4 bases, leaving 12 bases between the germline ends. Per germline, CDR1 GTSNPN and CDR2 SVGIG (reference sequence). The CDR3 totals 14 residues. The CDR3 DNA is TGTGCCTGGAGTCCAAAGCAAAAAAATCAGCCCCAGCATTTT. Protein sequence: CAWSPKQKNQPQHF.

Only a few counts were recorded for this clone. This chain uses TRBV11-3 with TRBJ1-1; D uncertain. V was trimmed by 3 bases and J by 0 bases, leaving 5 bases between them. CDR3 length: 13 residues. Germline V gene lookup returns CDR1 SGHNT and CDR2 YENEEA. CDR3 sequence: CASSFPVNTEAFF. For the CDR3, the DNA is TGTGCCAGCAGCTTTCCAGTGAACACTGAAGCTTTCTTT.

The chain uses TRBV19 and TRBJ1-1; TRBD1 is a possible D gene (5 bases). This CDR3 spans 16 amino acids. Trimming took 7 bases from V and 1 from J, leaving 19 bases between them. Germline V gene data show CDR1 as LNHDA and CDR2 as SQIVND (reference sequence). The CDR3: CASTPSGAAANTEAFF. The CDR3 DNA sequence: TGTGCCAGTACCCCAAGCGGGGCGGCGGCGAACACTGAAGCTTTCTTT.

This chain uses TRBV29-1 with TRBJ1-2; maybe TRBD1 (6 bases). CDR1 SQVTM and CDR2 ANQGSEA come from the germline V gene. Trimming stripped 4 bases from V and 4 bases from J, with 13 bases between. The CDR3 contains 13 residues. This CDR3 reads CSVGGGAGYGYTF. In DNA, the CDR3 is TGCAGCGTTGGCGGGGGGGCTGGCTATGGCTACACCTTC. The entire variable domain, with the rest obtained from reference TRBV29-1 and TRBJ1-2, is as follows: SAVISQKPSRDICQRGTSLTIQCQVDSQVTMMFWYRQQPGQSLTLIATANQGSEATYESGFVIDKFPISRPNLTFSTLTVSNMSPEDSSIYLCSVGGGAGYGYTFGSGTRLTVV.

This clone was seen only a few times. The CDR3 sequence is CASSARDRGSNEQFF. The CDR3 DNA reads TGTGCCAGCAGTGCGCGGGACAGGGGGTCGAATGAGCAGTTCTTC. The J gene is TRBJ2-1, the V gene TRBV27, with 11 bases matching TRBD1. Unmatched junction bases numbered 7, after V lost 5 bases and J lost 7 bases. CDR3 length: 15 residues. Looked up from germline, CDR1 is MNHEY and CDR2 is SMNVEV (reference sequence).

The rearrangement links TRBV10-3 to TRBJ2-7, with 7 positions matching TRBD1. V was clipped by 3 bases and J by 12 bases; unmatched bases: 5. CDR3 length equals 11 residues. The germline gives CDR1 ENHRY, CDR2 SYGVKD. CDR3 region: CAISDRTGWYF. Written as DNA, the CDR3 is TGTGCCATCAGTGATAGGACAGGATGGTACTTC.

This clone was recorded a few times. In DNA, the CDR3 is TGTGCCAGCACCCGAGACAGGGATGGCAATCAGCCCCAGCATTTT. Translated, it gives CASTRDRDGNQPQHF. The V and J genes are TRBV2 and TRBJ1-5; the match to TRBD1 covers 7 bases. Trimming removed 7 bases from V and 2 bases from J; junction bases left unmatched: 8. The CDR3 loop spans 15 amino acids. The V gene's germline CDR1 is SNHLY and CDR2 FYNNEI.

In this sample, this clone turned up many times. This chain uses TRBV5-1 with TRBJ2-7, with 8 bases identical to TRBD2. V lost 0 bases to trimming and J lost 5 bases; unmatched junction nucleotides: 10. This CDR3 contains 16 residues. In germline, CDR1 is SGHRS, CDR2 YFSETQ. The CDR3 DNA is TGCGCCAGCAGCTTGGTGTTCGCGGGAGGATTGGACGAGCAGTACTTC. This sequence encodes CASSLVFAGGLDEQYF.

V gene TRBV3-1 (or the pseudogene TRBV3-2) combines with J gene TRBJ2-3; TRBD2 agrees at 7 bases. CDR3 length: 16 amino acids. The V and J ends lost 2 bases and 0 bases, in that order; junction bases with no gene match: 5. Germline lookup yields CDR1 LGHDT and CDR2 YNNKEL (reference sequence). CDR3 in DNA: TGTGCCAGCAGCCAATGGCTAGCGGCGAGCACAGATACGCAGTATTTT. Translated: CASSQWLAASTDTQYF.

The chain uses TRBV28 and TRBJ1-2, with no clear D. Trimming removed 3 bases at V and 2 bases at J, with 13 bases between. The CDR3 sequence is 15 residues long. From germline, CDR1 is MDHEN and CDR2 SYDVKM. The CDR3 sequence is CASSLAGSSNYGYTF. For the CDR3, the DNA is TGTGCCAGCAGTTTGGCGGGGAGCTCCAACTATGGCTACACCTTC.

The chain's CDR3 is CAISERTPGSGDTQYF. CDR3 nucleotides: TGTGCCATCAGTGAGAGGACTCCAGGAAGTGGAGATACGCAGTATTTT. The V and J genes are TRBV10-3 and TRBJ2-3; possibly TRBD2 for D (5 bases). The CDR3 runs to 16 residues. Deletions cut 2 bases from V and 5 bases from J, with 17 bases between. CDR1 and CDR2 (germline): ENHRY, SYGVKD.

This clone was observed a single time. The chain carries TRBV15 and TRBJ2-7, with 7 bases identical to TRBD1. The CDR3 runs to 14 residues. V trimming: 4 bases; J trimming: 0 bases; junction bases outside the gene matches: 3. Germline CDR1 reads LNHNV; CDR2 reads YYDKDF (reference sequence). The DNA for the CDR3 is TGTGCCACCAGCACCCGGGACAGCTCCTACGAGCAGTACTTC. It yields the protein CATSTRDSSYEQYF.

The table lists this clone with a few counts. This chain uses TRBV5-1 with TRBJ2-7; no firm D call. The germline CDR1 and CDR2 sequences are SGHRS and YFSETQ. This CDR3 comprises 13 residues. Trimming left V 4 bases short and J 0 bases short, with 8 bases between. Here the CDR3 reads CASSPEVSYEQYF. CDR3 nucleotides: TGCGCCAGCAGCCCTGAGGTCTCCTACGAGCAGTACTTC.

The V gene is TRBV20-1, the J gene TRBJ1-1; D not certain. This CDR3 contains 11 residues. Trimming cost V 4 bases and J 2 bases, with 5 bases left between them. Germline CDR1 and CDR2: DFQATT and SNEGSKA (reference sequence). In DNA form, the CDR3 reads TGCAGTGCTACAGGAAACACTGAAGCTTTCTTT. Translating it yields CSATGNTEAFF.

This chain connects TRBV3-1 (or the pseudogene TRBV3-2) to TRBJ1-2; D may be TRBD1 (5 bases). The CDR3 totals 14 residues. CDR1 and CDR2 from the germline V gene are LGHDT and YNNKEL (reference sequence). V lost 1 base to trimming and J lost 6 bases, with 12 bases between them. CDR3 loop: CASSQVSGGDGYTF. CDR3 nucleotide sequence: TGTGCCAGCAGCCAAGTTTCAGGAGGGGATGGCTACACCTTC.